The sequence of this T cell receptor (beta chain) was determined in a study of shared clonotypes between healthy human individuals. Study-level points and caveats: It was the few donors that limited the genetic and exposure-history diversity represented. Richness estimates generally favored naive over memory subsets.

CDR3 length: 12 residues. V shed 5 bases and J shed 7 bases, with 11 bases lying between them. Per the germline V gene, CDR1 is SGHVS and CDR2 is FQNEAQ. Worth noting for this clone: Its target is unknown.

Cells designated naive CD8 were CD45RO-negative and were positively selected for CCR7, with terminally differentiated effector memory CD45RA+ cells excluded. Tens of thousands of T cell genomes (approximately 0.2 ug DNA) went into each sorted-subset replicate. Sequenced by immunoSEQ multiplex PCR; TCRdb stores in-frame clones only, minus some. The repertoire holds 1.5 million to 2.5 million clones, with roughly 94% as singletons. Sequencing was done on a sample of naive CD8+ T cells sorted from blood. This TCR came from a man between 18 and 35 years old in good health. This chain joins TRBV7-8 and TRBJ1-1, with D hard to call. CDR3 nucleotide sequence: TGTGCCAGCAGCGGGAGAGGGTTTGAAGCTTTCTTT. It translates to CASSGRGFEAFF.